Below, one T cell receptor (beta chain) is given with its context. Its specificity is not known. The data stem from a study of cytomegalovirus exposure and HLA in healthy donors. PCR used 60 Vbeta primers and 13 Jbeta primers. Only in-frame clones appear in the TCRdb table, and some are missing; sequencing was by immunoSEQ multiplex PCR. The sample has approximately 170,000 clones; 76% are singletons. Study results and caveats: Among TCR beta chains, those listed as cytomegalovirus-associated numbered over 150.

The V and J ends lost 2 bases and 4 bases respectively, with 11 bases between them. The germline gives CDR1 SGDLS, CDR2 YYNGEE. The CDR3 has 14 amino acids. This sequence joins TRBV9 and TRBJ2-3; D gene uncertain. Sequencing used PBMCs. The sequence derives from a female donor in good health and CMV-seronegative. In nucleotides, the CDR3 is TGTGCCAGCAGCGTCAGATCCTCCGCAGATACGCAGTATTTT. Its translation is CASSVRSSADTQYF.